Presented here are 23 T cell receptor beta chains from one specimen sequenced in a study of blood T cell repertoires in COVID-19. The repertoire was sequenced with immunoSEQ multiplex PCR; TCRdb's copy has only in-frame clones and lacks some. The top ten hold roughly 8.9% of the sample, which has about 76,000 clones, about 82% seen once. Sequenced: peripheral blood. The source of these receptors is a man over 45 with COVID-19, enrolled during active disease.

The rearrangement joins TRBV9 to TRBJ1-3, with TRBD1 matching 11 bases. This CDR3 is built from 17 residues. Trimming cost V 4 bases and J 1 base; bases outside gene matches: 7. Germline CDR1 and CDR2: SGDLS and YYNGEE. CDR3 in amino acids: CASSPPGQGGSGNTIYF. For the CDR3, the DNA is TGTGCCAGCAGCCCTCCGGGACAGGGGGGTTCTGGAAACACCATATATTTT.

This sequence joins TRBV3-1 (or the pseudogene TRBV3-2) and TRBJ2-7; D remains ambiguous. Germline-derived CDR1 and CDR2 are LGHDT and YNNKEL (reference sequence). The CDR3 spans 13 residues. The V gene lost 1 base and the J gene lost 0 bases, with 4 bases spanning the gap. This chain's CDR3 is CASSQVLSYEQYF. The CDR3 coding sequence is TGTGCCAGCAGCCAAGTTCTCTCCTACGAGCAGTACTTC.

The J gene is TRBJ1-4, the V gene TRBV5-4; D uncertain. The germline V and J ends were trimmed by 4 bases and 5 bases, with 9 bases remaining between them. CDR1 is SGHNT and CDR2 is YYREEE in the germline V gene (reference sequence). This CDR3 is built from 13 residues. DNA of the CDR3: TGTGCCAGCAGCGCGGCAAAAAATGAAAAACTGTTTTTT. Encoded protein: CASSAAKNEKLFF.

The chain combines TRBV4-1 with TRBJ1-5; no firm D call. This CDR3 region has 13 residues. V was trimmed by 2 bases and J by 6 bases, leaving 8 bases between them. Germline CDR1 and CDR2: MGHRA and YSYEKL. In DNA, the CDR3 is TGCGCCAGCAGCCAATATGGAGCTCAGCCCCAGCATTTT. Its translation is CASSQYGAQPQHF.

The rearrangement uses TRBV4-1 and TRBJ2-7; TRBD1 matches 8 bases. The CDR3 is 17 amino acids. Germline V gene sequence: CDR1 MGHRA, CDR2 YSYEKL. The ends lost 3 bases at V and 3 bases at J; junction bases unmatched: 13. CDR3 DNA: TGCGCCAGCAGCCACCTTTTTACCGGGACAGGCTACTACGAGCAGTACTTC. Protein product: CASSHLFTGTGYYEQYF.

This chain links TRBV4-2 with TRBJ1-6; a weak D match, TRBD1 (6 bases). CDR3 size: 18 residues. The V gene lost 0 bases and the J gene lost 6 bases, with 18 bases spanning the gap. Germline values: CDR1 LGHNA, CDR2 YNFKEQ. The CDR3 DNA reads TGTGCCAGCAGCCAAGACCCTCTGACAGGCGAAATTAATTCACCCCTCCACTTT. Translated: CASSQDPLTGEINSPLHF.

The genes are TRBV7-2 and TRBJ1-2, with D perhaps TRBD1 (6 bases). V was clipped by 3 bases and J by 2 bases, with 10 bases between them. The CDR3 consists of 14 residues. From germline, CDR1 is SGHTA and CDR2 FQGNSA. The CDR3 nucleotides read TGTGCCAGCAGCTTGGGGGCTGGGAACTATGGCTACACCTTC. This codes for CASSLGAGNYGYTF.

Written as DNA, the CDR3 is TGTGCCAGTAGTATAGCGCGGGGGCTCGGGGAGACCCAGTACTTC. As protein: CASSIARGLGETQYF. V and J are TRBV19 and TRBJ2-5; D may be TRBD2 (7 bases). Germline lookup yields CDR1 LNHDA and CDR2 SQIVND (reference sequence). The CDR3 loop spans 15 amino acids. V was pared by 1 base and J by 5 bases, with 14 bases between. Full variable domain (outside the CDR3, taken from reference TRBV19 and TRBJ2-5): DGGITQSPKYLFRKEGQNVTLSCEQNLNHDAMYWYRQDPGQGLRLIYYSQIVNDFQKGDIAEGYSVSREKKESFPLTVTSAQKNPTAFYLCASSIARGLGETQYFGPGTRLLVL.

The chain employs TRBV27 and TRBJ2-1; 7 nucleotides match TRBD2. Germline V lookup: CDR1 MNHEY, CDR2 SMNVEV (reference sequence). The trim removed 3 bases at V and 4 bases at J, leaving 9 bases unmatched. CDR3 length: 16 amino acids. CDR3 protein: CASSFYVGGPYNEQFF. As DNA, the CDR3 is TGTGCCAGCAGTTTTTACGTGGGAGGGCCTTACAATGAGCAGTTCTTC.

J is TRBJ2-1 and V is TRBV2, with D unclear. This CDR3 comprises 16 residues. The germline V gene has CDR1 SNHLY and CDR2 FYNNEI. The V gene lost 3 bases and the J gene lost 0 bases, with 12 bases spanning the gap. CDR3 sequence (DNA): TGTGCCAGCAGTGATGGTCAAGAGAGCTCCTACAATGAGCAGTTCTTC. Protein product: CASSDGQESSYNEQFF.

In its sample, this clone was seen a few times. The chain couples TRBV12-3 or TRBV12-4 to TRBJ2-2; D is unclear. Trimming pared 3 bases from V and 2 bases from J, leaving 4 bases between. This CDR3 is 13 amino acids long. In DNA, the CDR3 is TGTGCCAGCAGTTTCATTAACACCGGGGAGCTGTTTTTT. Amino acid sequence: CASSFINTGELFF.

This clone was counted only a few times. CDR3 residues: CASRTKLQSVGLGYTF. The CDR3 region has the DNA TGTGCCAGCAGAACGAAGTTACAGTCAGTGGGGCTTGGCTACACCTTC. The V gene is TRBV5-5, the J gene TRBJ1-2; D might be TRBD1 (5 bases). CDR1 is SGHKS and CDR2 is YYEKEE in the germline V gene (reference sequence). Trimming shortened V by 5 bases and J by 7 bases, and 24 bases separated the two germline ends. The CDR3 is made up of 16 amino acids.

This chain connects TRBV5-5 to TRBJ1-2; no clear D gene. The germline V gene has CDR1 SGHKS and CDR2 YYEKEE (reference sequence). This CDR3 region has 11 residues. The V end was cut by 1 base, the J end by 7 bases, with 5 bases between. In DNA, the CDR3 is TGTGCCAGCAGCTTGAACAGTGGCTACACCTTC. This translates into CASSLNSGYTF.

This clone was observed once. In DNA form, the CDR3 reads TGTGCCAGCAAGTTACGGGACAGGACCTACGAGCAGTACTTC. Its protein is CASKLRDRTYEQYF. V gene TRBV6-5 combines with J gene TRBJ2-7, with 8 bases fitting TRBD1. The ends lost 7 bases at V and 2 bases at J; junction bases unmatched: 7. Germline CDR1 MNHEY, CDR2 SVGAGI. The CDR3 loop spans 14 amino acids.

This sequence joins TRBV18 and TRBJ1-4; no clear D. V lost 4 bases to trimming and J lost 3 bases, with 12 bases between them. Germline CDR1 is KGHSH and CDR2 is LQKENI. The CDR3 is 15 residues long. The CDR3 here is CASSRGGTSNEKLFF. The CDR3 nucleotides are TGTGCCAGCTCACGAGGTGGTACTTCTAATGAAAAACTGTTTTTT.

The chain uses TRBV4-3 and TRBJ2-1; weak D call: TRBD1 (6 bases). Germline V gives CDR1 LGHNA, CDR2 YSLEER. V lost 0 bases to trimming and J lost 6 bases, with 15 bases between them. This CDR3 comprises 16 residues. The CDR3 region is CASSQEQGPSSNEQFF. CDR3 DNA: TGCGCCAGCAGCCAAGAGCAGGGGCCCTCTAGCAATGAGCAGTTCTTC.

V usage is TRBV19 and J usage is TRBJ2-4; possible D gene TRBD1, 6 bases. The V gene's germline CDR1 is LNHDA and CDR2 SQIVND (reference sequence). This CDR3 region has 16 residues. V was shortened by 5 bases and J by 1 base, with 15 bases between the two germline ends. The CDR3 coding sequence is TGTGCCAGTAGTGTCCAGGGGACGGGGGCCAAAAACATTCAGTACTTC. Translated, it gives CASSVQGTGAKNIQYF. Complete variable domain (other parts from reference TRBV19 and TRBJ2-4): DGGITQSPKYLFRKEGQNVTLSCEQNLNHDAMYWYRQDPGQGLRLIYYSQIVNDFQKGDIAEGYSVSREKKESFPLTVTSAQKNPTAFYLCASSVQGTGAKNIQYFGAGTRLSVL.

This rearrangement joins TRBV6-4 to TRBJ2-7; TRBD2 aligns across 12 bases. The CDR3 length is 14 residues. Germline assignment: CDR1 MRHNA and CDR2 SNTAGT. Trimming at V came to 7 bases and at J to 2 bases, leaving 3 bases not matched to a gene. CDR3 in amino acids: CASTTSGSTYEQYF. The CDR3 DNA reads as TGTGCCAGCACGACTAGCGGGAGCACCTACGAGCAGTACTTC.

The chain employs TRBV3-1 (or the pseudogene TRBV3-2) and TRBJ1-6, with 7 bases matching TRBD1. In germline, CDR1 is LGHDT, CDR2 YNNKEL (reference sequence). The CDR3 has 14 amino acids. V trimming: 6 bases; J trimming: 10 bases; junction bases outside the gene matches: 9. Here the CDR3 reads CASRSGTVGSPLHF. The CDR3 coding sequence is TGTGCCAGCAGATCCGGGACAGTAGGGTCACCCCTCCACTTT.

The chain combines TRBV28 with TRBJ1-1; 11 bases agree with TRBD1. Germline V gene lookup returns CDR1 MDHEN and CDR2 SYDVKM. Trimming at V came to 5 bases and at J to 0 bases, leaving 8 bases not matched to a gene. This CDR3 has 17 residues. CDR3 loop: CASSPVDRGLLNTEAFF. CDR3 nucleotides: TGTGCCAGCAGTCCGGTGGACAGGGGGCTTTTGAACACTGAAGCTTTCTTT.

The chain links TRBV4-1 to TRBJ2-3; 10 nucleotides line up with TRBD2. Germline V lookup: CDR1 MGHRA, CDR2 YSYEKL. V trimming: 4 bases; J trimming: 6 bases; junction bases outside the gene matches: 13. The CDR3 length is 17 residues. CDR3 bases: TGCGCCAGCAGCCTGAGGCCAGCGGGAGGGCCGGGGGATACGCAGTATTTT. Amino acid sequence: CASSLRPAGGPGDTQYF.

This chain joins TRBV5-4 and TRBJ2-3, with 8 positions matching TRBD1. V lost 4 bases, J lost 3 bases, and 7 bases stayed unmatched. The CDR3 totals 15 residues. The germline V gene has CDR1 SGHNT and CDR2 YYREEE (reference sequence). The CDR3 spells CASSLDRGRTDTQYF. The DNA for the CDR3 is TGTGCCAGCAGCCTTGACAGGGGACGTACAGATACGCAGTATTTT.

This clone was picked up one time. The J gene is TRBJ2-3, the V gene TRBV24-1, with a weak D call TRBD2 (6 bases). V was cut by 1 base and J by 0 bases, with 10 bases left in between. This CDR3 region has 16 residues. Per germline, CDR1 KGHDR and CDR2 SFDVKD. CDR3 protein: CATSDFGTYSTDTQYF. The CDR3 DNA is TGTGCCACCAGTGATTTTGGGACTTATAGCACAGATACGCAGTATTTT.